The next 9 T cell receptor beta chains were all read from a single sample in a study of cytomegalovirus exposure and HLA in healthy donors. The PCR ran on 60 Vbeta and 13 Jbeta primers. Method: immunoSEQ multiplex PCR; TCRdb's copy keeps in-frame clones and lacks some. The sample has 150,000 or so clones; roughly four fifths are singletons. The specimen was PBMCs. The receptors shown here come from a man aged 35-49 years in good health and CMV-seropositive.

This clone has just one count. The chain recombines TRBV15 with TRBJ1-5, with unresolved D. Germline V gene data show CDR1 as LNHNV and CDR2 as YYDKDF (reference sequence). V lost 1 base, J lost 11 bases, and 9 bases lay in between. The CDR3 totals 12 residues. This CDR3 reads CATSRAGSTQHF. CDR3 coding DNA: TGTGCCACCAGCAGAGCCGGGAGCACCCAGCATTTT.

DNA for the CDR3: TGTGCCAGCAGCTTAGGCCTCCTAACCTACGAGCAGTACTTC. Translating it yields CASSLGLLTYEQYF. The gene calls are TRBV7-2 and TRBJ2-7; D is ambiguous. Germline V lookup: CDR1 SGHTA, CDR2 FQGNSA. Between the trimmed V and J ends, which lost 1 base and 2 bases, there was a span of 9 bases. CDR3 length equals 14 residues.

CDR3 sequence (DNA): TGTGCCAGTAGCTACACAGGGGGCCGAGCAGGTCAGCCCCAGCATTTT. Its translation is CASSYTGGRAGQPQHF. V is TRBV19 and J is TRBJ1-5; TRBD1 matches at 9 bases. Germline CDR1 reads LNHDA; CDR2 reads SQIVND (reference sequence). Trimming cost V 6 bases and J 6 bases; bases outside gene matches: 12. This CDR3 is built from 16 residues.

The count of this clone is one. The gene calls are TRBV5-5 and TRBJ1-1; the match to TRBD1 covers 7 bases. This CDR3 has 11 amino acids. V gave up 2 bases and J gave up 11 bases; unmatched junction bases: 3. Germline lookup yields CDR1 SGHKS and CDR2 YYEKEE (reference sequence). The CDR3, as DNA: TGTGCCAGCAGCTTTGACAGGGACGCTTTCTTT. Protein: CASSFDRDAFF.

The chain carries TRBV18 and TRBJ2-7, with 8 bases matching TRBD1. From germline, CDR1 is KGHSH and CDR2 LQKENI. The CDR3 runs 14 residues. V dropped 3 bases and J dropped 5; count of bases not matched to a gene: 6. CDR3 in amino acids: CASSPRQGNNEQYF. The CDR3 coding sequence is TGTGCCAGCTCACCCAGACAGGGGAATAACGAGCAGTACTTC.

In regard to this clone: The junction shows a germline mismatch at one end, possibly a read error. The J gene is TRBJ1-2, the V gene TRBV7-9; D gene unclear. The germline V gene has CDR1 SEHNR and CDR2 FQNEAQ (reference sequence). This CDR3 comprises 13 residues. Here the CDR3 reads CSSSLEEGLGYTF. DNA for the CDR3: TGTTCCAGCAGCTTAGAGGAGGGTCTGGGCTACACCTTC.

The rearrangement joins TRBV28 to TRBJ1-5; TRBD1 matches 9 bases. Germline CDR1 and CDR2: MDHEN and SYDVKM. With 3 bases clipped from V and 6 bases from J, the junction kept 9 bases outside the gene matches. The CDR3 runs 16 residues. The DNA of the CDR3 is TGTGCCAGCAGTTTGATGGGACAGGGTGCCAGTCAGCCCCAGCATTTT. Protein product: CASSLMGQGASQPQHF.

This clone was seen only once. The chain has TRBV28 and TRBJ1-1; 7 bases align to TRBD1. V was pared by 5 bases and J by 0 bases, with 6 bases of the junction left unmatched. Germline CDR1 is MDHEN and CDR2 is SYDVKM. There are 15 residues in the CDR3. The CDR3 DNA reads as TGTGCCAGCAGTGGACAGGAGAATTTGAACACTGAAGCTTTCTTT. Amino acids: CASSGQENLNTEAFF.

The J gene is TRBJ2-2, the V gene TRBV29-1; D is perhaps TRBD2 (6 bases). This CDR3 has 16 residues. The V gene's germline CDR1 is SQVTM and CDR2 ANQGSEA. Trimming took off 3 bases at V and 6 bases at J, with 20 bases between the two ends. CDR3 nucleotides: TGCAGCGTTGATCTTGGCCGTAGCGGTGCTGCCGGGGAGCTGTTTTTT. It specifies CSVDLGRSGAAGELFF.